Here is one T cell receptor (beta chain) with its context. This clone's antigen is unknown. No clone much larger than this one lies a single base away; base qualities are absent. The immunoSEQ Assay, a bias-controlled multiplex PCR, was used to amplify TCRbeta CDR3 regions from genomic DNA. As for how the authors treated the data: The number of nucleated cells in each sample was estimated from the amplification of reference gene primers within the assay. To quantify the absolute abundance of each unique TCRbeta CDR3 rearrangement, sequence reads were collapsed and filtered. For each sample, productive Simpson clonality was calculated by taking the square root of Simpson's diversity index across productive rearrangements. Here the immuneACCESS table is served through TCRdb, limited to in-frame sequences with V and J called. Missing clones are a known gap in these copies; in checked studies unresolved V genes cover under half, and the rest lacks a known reason. The V and J calls and clone size come from that table; D and trimming were worked out from the DNA. Present in this sample are 190,000 or so clones, 65% to 80% of which were seen just once. Clones ranked in the top ten supply approximately 15% of the sample.

The sample is drawn from a study of blood T cell repertoires in COVID-19 (dated by TCRdb to about 2020). For the study in its entirety: The collaborator samples originated in the United States, Italy and Spain and spanned the acute and convalescent phases of COVID-19. The repertoires were made available in a free public database intended to serve as a resource for research on the immune response to SARS-CoV-2. Where available, HLA class I and class II types were taken from metadata supplied by the sample provider and were not determined by assay-based typing. Nearly every sample came with metadata listing a de-identified subject ID, COVID-19 status, age in years and sex. The dataset comprised deeply sampled blood TCRbeta repertoires from subjects exposed to, actively infected with, or recovered from COVID-19. The material from the prospective study consisted of cDNA or gDNA derived from T cells, B-cell-depleted T cells, or PBMCs. Samples came from the ongoing ImmuneRACE study (first 160 participants) plus 1,254 subjects from 6 global collaborators. Findings and caveats that apply to the study as a whole: Clinical and demographic metadata were provided uncurated, with the amount varying by source and participant.

The germline V gene gives CDR1 as LGHNA and CDR2 as YNFKEQ. Here V drops 4 bases and J drops 0 bases, and the junction holds 24 bases not matched to any gene. The CDR3 numbers 23 residues from cysteine through phenylalanine. Only CDR3 DNA is held: 69 bases, read in frame from base 1. Samples from volunteer blood donors who had recovered from COVID-19 were contributed by a second Seattle source. Collaborating institutions collected whole blood in K2EDTA tubes following their own protocols. For TCRbeta analysis, collaborator samples were shipped as frozen whole blood, as isolated PBMCs, or as DNA extracted from either sample type.

The receptor's source is a man in his fifties who had recovered from COVID-19. The chain is encoded by TRBV4-2 joined to TRBJ2-1; TRBD2 agrees with 10 junctional bases. Sample: peripheral blood. The DNA sequence follows: TGTGCCAGCAGCCCGGTGGGTGGGGGAGCGGGAGGGCCAGCCTACAGCTCCTACAATGAGCAGTTCTTC. Its protein product is CASSPVGGGAGGPAYSSYNEQFF.